This entry lists 27 T cell receptor beta chains sequenced from one sample in a study of shared clonotypes between healthy human individuals. Profiled with immunoSEQ multiplex PCR; TCRdb holds only in-frame clones, not every one. The top ten hold more than 10% of the sample, which has 550,000 to 600,000 clones, around 80% seen once. The sample was PBMCs. All receptors derive from a woman between 40 and 55 years old in good health. Some clones in this sample may be carry-over from other donors' samples.

This clone was counted ten times or more. The sample contains more than one DNA sequence encoding this CDR3. This chain joins TRBV4-1 and TRBJ2-7; 9 positions agree with TRBD1. The CDR3 is 15 residues long. The V gene's germline CDR1 is MGHRA and CDR2 YSYEKL. Unmatched junction bases numbered 6, after V lost 3 bases and J lost 3 bases. This chain's CDR3 is CASSHPGTGLYEQYF. Here the CDR3 DNA reads TGCGCCAGCAGCCACCCCGGGACAGGGCTCTACGAGCAGTACTTC.

A remark on this clone: This specimen includes other DNA sequences encoding the same CDR3. The V call is TRBV27, the J call TRBJ1-5, with TRBD1 matching over 7 bases. With V trimmed by 4 bases and J by 7 bases, 4 bases remained unmatched. Germline CDR1 reads MNHEY; CDR2 reads SMNVEV (reference sequence). The CDR3 runs to 13 residues. CDR3 DNA sequence: TGTGCCAGCAGTTCGACAGGGCGACAGCCCCAGCATTTT. This codes for CASSSTGRQPQHF.

The sample holds a few counts of this clone. The chain carries TRBV28 and TRBJ2-7; D not certain. CDR1 is MDHEN, CDR2 SYDVKM, per germline. V dropped 7 bases and J dropped 1 base, with 17 bases sitting between them. This CDR3 contains 15 residues. This CDR3 is CASTPWGSKSYEQYF. DNA for the CDR3: TGTGCCAGCACCCCTTGGGGATCGAAGTCCTACGAGCAGTACTTC.

The genes are TRBV6-6 and TRBJ1-1; D gene uncertain. V was pared by 6 bases and J by 4 bases, with 12 bases between. CDR1 and CDR2 from the germline V gene are MNHNY and SVGAGI (reference sequence). This CDR3 contains 13 residues. The CDR3 protein is CASRAIAGTEAFF. In DNA form, the CDR3 reads TGTGCCAGCAGAGCCATTGCTGGCACTGAAGCTTTCTTT.

The chain has TRBV1 and TRBJ2-7. TRBV1 is tagged as a pseudogene. The CDR3 is 15 residues long. CDR3 coding DNA: TGCACCAGCAGCCATCAAAACTCGGGACCCTACGAGCAGTACTTC. It specifies CTSSHQNSGPYEQYF.

V and J are TRBV5-1 and TRBJ2-1; TRBD1 matches at 8 bases. The ends lost 7 bases at V and 8 bases at J; junction bases unmatched: 11. The CDR3 covers 14 residues. The germline gives CDR1 SGHRS, CDR2 YFSETQ. The CDR3 loop is CASETGTGTHEQFF. The CDR3 DNA reads TGCGCCAGCGAAACCGGGACAGGAACCCATGAGCAGTTCTTC.

This clone was seen a single time. The rearrangement uses TRBV10-3 and TRBJ2-4; 8 nucleotides align to TRBD1. After removal of 10 bases from V and 1 base from J, the junction contained 9 bases not matched to a gene. There are 15 residues in the CDR3. CDR1 and CDR2 from the germline V gene are ENHRY and SYGVKD. The CDR3 region is CASTAGGLAKNIQYF. The CDR3 DNA reads TGTGCCAGTACAGCAGGGGGCCTCGCCAAAAACATTCAGTACTTC.

As regards this clone: Other DNA sequences in the same sample also yield this CDR3. The chain couples TRBV7-2 to TRBJ2-7, with D tentatively TRBD2 (7 bases). CDR1 and CDR2 from the germline V gene are SGHTA and FQGNSA. Trimming removed 0 bases at V and 2 bases at J, with 8 bases between. This CDR3 has 14 residues. The CDR3 coding sequence is TGTGCCAGCAGCTTAGCGGGGGGGCCCTACGAGCAGTACTTC. As protein: CASSLAGGPYEQYF.

This chain uses TRBV18 with TRBJ2-7; D unresolved. With 3 bases removed from V and 2 bases from J, the gap between germline ends came to 17 bases. The germline V gene encodes CDR1 KGHSH and CDR2 LQKENI. This CDR3 has 16 residues. Here the CDR3 reads CASSPDLARSAYEQYF. As DNA, the CDR3 is TGTGCCAGCTCACCTGATCTCGCCCGGAGTGCCTACGAGCAGTACTTC.

The chain is built from TRBV27 and TRBJ2-3, with D perhaps TRBD2 (5 bases). Germline V gene sequence: CDR1 MNHEY, CDR2 SMNVEV (reference sequence). V lost 7 bases to trimming and J lost 3 bases, with 14 bases between them. The CDR3 totals 14 residues. As DNA, the CDR3 is TGTGCCAGCAAAGTGGGAGTGGGGACAGATACGCAGTATTTT. Translating gives CASKVGVGTDTQYF.

The gene calls are TRBV7-9 and TRBJ1-1, with 7 bases identical to TRBD1. This CDR3 contains 16 residues. The V gene's germline CDR1 is SEHNR and CDR2 FQNEAQ (reference sequence). Trimming removed 1 base from V and 0 bases from J; junction bases left unmatched: 5. CDR3 residues: CASSLGAGTVNTEAFF. In DNA, the CDR3 is TGTGCCAGCAGCTTAGGGGCCGGGACAGTGAACACTGAAGCTTTCTTT.

In this sample, this clone turned up a few times. The chain recombines TRBV7-8 with TRBJ1-5; D gene ambiguous. V was pared by 4 bases and J by 4 bases, with 11 bases between. CDR3 size: 14 residues. Looked up from germline, CDR1 is SGHVS and CDR2 is FQNEAQ. CDR3 sequence: CASSSMDGNQPQHF. CDR3 nucleotide sequence: TGTGCCAGCAGCTCAATGGACGGGAATCAGCCCCAGCATTTT. The full variable domain, its missing parts supplied by reference TRBV7-8 and TRBJ1-5, is GAGVSQSPRYKVAKRGQDVALRCDPISGHVSLFWYQQALGQGPEFLTYFQNEAQLDKSGLPSDRFFAERPEGSVSTLKIQRTQQEDSAVYLCASSSMDGNQPQHFGDGTRLSIL.

This sequence joins TRBV28 and TRBJ1-2; 8 nucleotides agree with TRBD1. V lost 10 bases, J lost 6 bases, and 13 bases stayed unmatched. CDR1 MDHEN and CDR2 SYDVKM come from the germline V gene. The CDR3 is 14 residues long. The CDR3 loop reads CATYPGGPSNGYTF. CDR3 in DNA: TGTGCCACCTACCCAGGGGGCCCCTCTAATGGCTACACCTTC.

The chain uses TRBV11-2 and TRBJ2-1; D call uncertain. CDR3 length: 14 amino acids. Germline loops: CDR1 SGHAT, CDR2 FQNNGV. The germline V and J ends were trimmed by 2 bases and 6 bases, with 11 bases remaining between them. The CDR3: CASSLRSPLNEQFF. CDR3 sequence (DNA): TGTGCCAGCAGCTTAAGGAGCCCACTCAATGAGCAGTTCTTC. The entire variable domain, with the rest obtained from reference TRBV11-2 and TRBJ2-1, is as follows: EAGVAQSPRYKIIEKRQSVAFWCNPISGHATLYWYQQILGQGPKLLIQFQNNGVVDDSQLPKDRFSAERLKGVDSTLKIQPAKLEDSAVYLCASSLRSPLNEQFFGPGTRLTVL.

The rearrangement joins TRBV5-4 to TRBJ1-4; no reliable D call. CDR1 and CDR2 (germline): SGHNT, YYREEE (reference sequence). V was clipped by 1 base and J by 8 bases, with 12 bases between them. The CDR3 is 14 residues long. Here the CDR3 DNA reads TGTGCCAGCAGCTTGCGACGACCTGGAGAAAAACTGTTTTTT. Amino acid sequence: CASSLRRPGEKLFF.

The genes are TRBV11-2 and TRBJ2-1; D unresolved. Trimming pared 0 bases from V and 3 bases from J, leaving 9 bases between. The CDR3 loop spans 15 amino acids. Germline CDR1 and CDR2: SGHAT and FQNNGV. The CDR3 DNA follows: TGTGCCAGCAGCTTAGATCTGGGTGACTACAATGAGCAGTTCTTC. It is translated as CASSLDLGDYNEQFF. Drawing the rest from reference TRBV11-2 and TRBJ2-1, the complete variable domain is EAGVAQSPRYKIIEKRQSVAFWCNPISGHATLYWYQQILGQGPKLLIQFQNNGVVDDSQLPKDRFSAERLKGVDSTLKIQPAKLEDSAVYLCASSLDLGDYNEQFFGPGTRLTVL.

This clone has a single count. The J gene is TRBJ1-1, the V gene TRBV7-2; D unclear. Germline CDR1 is SGHTA and CDR2 is FQGNSA. The ends were cut back, 5 bases at V and 4 bases at J, with 11 bases in the middle. The CDR3 runs to 13 residues. The CDR3 DNA sequence: TGTGCCAGCAGCCTAGTACGACCCACTGAAGCTTTCTTT. Protein product: CASSLVRPTEAFF.

This clone was counted a few times. For the CDR3, the DNA is TGTGCCTGGAACGACGGGAGCGCAGATACGCAGTATTTT. Its translation: CAWNDGSADTQYF. V is TRBV30 and J is TRBJ2-3, with a tentative D call TRBD2 (6 bases). The CDR3 has 13 residues. Germline CDR1 GTSNPN, CDR2 SVGIG (reference sequence). The V end was cut by 4 bases, the J end by 4 bases, with 12 bases between. Full variable domain (rest looked up from reference TRBV30 and TRBJ2-3): SQTIHQWPATLVQPVGSPLSLECTVEGTSNPNLYWYRQAAGRGLQLLFYSVGIGQISSEVPQNLSASRPQDRQFILSSKKLLLSDSGFYLCAWNDGSADTQYFGPGTRLTVL.

This sequence joins TRBV18 and TRBJ1-1; 7 nucleotides match TRBD1. With 3 bases clipped from V and 3 bases from J, the junction kept 4 bases outside the gene matches. The germline CDR1 and CDR2 sequences are KGHSH and LQKENI. CDR3 length: 14 amino acids. DNA of the CDR3: TGTGCCAGCTCACCGGGGACAGTCGACACTGAAGCTTTCTTT. This encodes CASSPGTVDTEAFF.

J is TRBJ2-2 and V is TRBV28; D may be TRBD2 (6 bases). Trimming took off 2 bases at V and 9 bases at J, with 10 bases between the two ends. The CDR3 sequence is 13 residues long. The germline V gene has CDR1 MDHEN and CDR2 SYDVKM. For the CDR3, the DNA is TGTGCCAGCAGTTTAGGCGGGGCCCGGGAGCTGTTTTTT. Its protein is CASSLGGARELFF.

The chain uses TRBV9 and TRBJ2-6, with a possible D match to TRBD1 (6 bases). The V gene lost 3 bases and the J gene lost 0 bases, with 7 bases spanning the gap. CDR1 and CDR2 (germline): SGDLS, YYNGEE. The CDR3 is made up of 15 amino acids. DNA of the CDR3: TGTGCCAGCAGCGAGACAGGCTCTGGGGCCAACGTCCTGACTTTC. It translates to CASSETGSGANVLTF. Based on the CDR3 plus reference TRBV9 and TRBJ2-6, the full variable domain is DSGVTQTPKHLITATGQRVTLRCSPRSGDLSVYWYQQSLDQGLQFLIQYYNGEERAKGNILERFSAQQFPDLHSELNLSSLELGDSALYFCASSETGSGANVLTFGAGSRLTVL.

The gene calls are TRBV4-2 and TRBJ2-5; the D is unclear. V was shortened by 4 bases and J by 0 bases, with 3 bases between the two germline ends. The germline CDR1 and CDR2 sequences are LGHNA and YNFKEQ. The CDR3 length is 12 residues. For the CDR3, the DNA is TGTGCCAGCAGCCCCAACCAAGAGACCCAGTACTTC. Translated, it gives CASSPNQETQYF.

This chain joins TRBV6-1 and TRBJ2-5; a possible D gene is TRBD1 (5 bases). Trimming left V 4 bases short and J 5 bases short, with 26 bases between. The CDR3 is 18 residues long. Germline CDR1 is MNHNS and CDR2 is SASEGT. CDR3 protein: CASSADLHSGIGSETQYF. Written as DNA, the CDR3 is TGTGCCAGCAGTGCCGATCTCCATTCAGGGATAGGGTCGGAGACCCAGTACTTC.

The chain combines TRBV28 with TRBJ1-2, with TRBD1 matching 12 bases. Germline CDR1 and CDR2: MDHEN and SYDVKM. The CDR3 spans 16 residues. J lost 8 bases, V lost 6 bases, and 13 bases had no gene match. This CDR3 reads CASRMPGGQGAIGYTF. The CDR3, as DNA: TGTGCCAGCAGGATGCCAGGGGGACAGGGGGCTATCGGCTACACCTTC.

Note on this clone: The same CDR3 arises from other DNA sequences in this sample as well. CDR3 bases: TGTGCCAGCAGCAGGGGTCGGGGCACAGATACGCAGTATTTT. Protein: CASSRGRGTDTQYF. The chain combines TRBV28 with TRBJ2-3; a possible D gene is TRBD1 (6 bases). The CDR3 extends over 14 amino acids. Germline CDR1 and CDR2: MDHEN and SYDVKM. V was trimmed by 6 bases and J by 1 base, leaving 11 bases between them. Full variable domain (rest looked up from reference TRBV28 and TRBJ2-3): DVKVTQSSRYLVKRTGEKVFLECVQDMDHENMFWYRQDPGLGLRLIYFSYDVKMKEKGDIPEGYSVSREKKERFSLILESASTNQTSMYLCASSRGRGTDTQYFGPGTRLTVL.

The rearrangement joins TRBV18 to TRBJ2-5, with D perhaps being TRBD1 or TRBD2 (5 bases each). This CDR3 comprises 15 residues. The V end was cut by 3 bases, the J end by 2 bases, with 13 bases between. Germline V CDR1 and CDR2: KGHSH, LQKENI. The CDR3 spells CASSPGQGVQETQYF. DNA of the CDR3: TGTGCCAGCTCACCGGGTCAGGGAGTTCAAGAGACCCAGTACTTC.

The chain uses TRBV18 and TRBJ2-2, with D tentatively TRBD1 (5 bases). Per the germline V gene, CDR1 is KGHSH and CDR2 is LQKENI. The V end was cut by 0 bases, the J end by 5 bases, with 13 bases between. The CDR3 is 16 amino acids. The CDR3 loop reads CASSPPQGAQTGELFF. As DNA, the CDR3 is TGTGCCAGCTCACCACCGCAAGGGGCACAGACCGGGGAGCTGTTTTTT.